This TCR beta chain was captured in a study of blood T cell repertoires in COVID-19. The CDR3 is made up of 12 amino acids. Germline V gene lookup returns CDR1 SGHDT and CDR2 YYEEEE. The V and J ends lost 5 bases and 8 bases, in that order; junction bases with no gene match: 5. Produced via immunoSEQ multiplex PCR; TCRdb's table is partial and in-frame only. Of about 150,000 clones in the sample, about nine tenths were seen once. The sequencing input was peripheral blood. The receptor was isolated from a woman aged 70 to 79 with acute or convalescent COVID-19. The chain employs TRBV5-6 and TRBJ1-2; TRBD1 aligns across 8 bases. The CDR3 region has the DNA TGTGCCAGCAGACCTGACAGGGGAGGCTACACCTTC. Protein product: CASRPDRGGYTF.